Sequencing of this T cell receptor (beta chain) was carried out in a study of T-cell reconstitution after alpha-beta-depleted transplantation in children (TCRdb year 2016). General notes on the study: Using TCR repertoire profiling, the study quantitatively followed how T-cell immune reconstitution unfolded in children after TCRalphabeta/CD19-depleted allogeneic hematopoietic cell transplantation.

This clonotype was counted many times. Its specific antigen is unknown. No base quality information exists; no much larger clone differs at one position. Counted from cysteine to phenylalanine, this CDR3 has 13 amino acids. The CDR3 DNA has 39 bases and is translated from base 1. CDR1 and CDR2 were assigned from the germline V gene (reference sequence) as DFQATT and SNEGSKA. V loses 5 bases at its end and J loses 3 bases; junction bases beyond the gene matches: 4. Libraries were prepared through PCR. TCRdb lists the instrument as Illumina HiSeq 2500. TCR libraries were prepared with molecular barcoding, using unique molecular identifiers to normalize TCRbeta repertoire quantification. Starting from the raw public reads, TCRdb applied fastp trimming at Q25, assembled clones with MiXCR and retained in-frame beta chains. CDR3 protein sequences are deduplicated, and each keeps its most common genes and DNA. This sample gives 450,000 to 600,000 distinct CDR3 sequences in total; around 17% of them show up just once. The ten largest clones capture more than 2.5% of the sample.

The chain is encoded by TRBV20-1 joined to TRBJ2-7; a stretch of 10 junction bases matches TRBD2. The receptor's source is a human donor who donated a stem cell graft to a child with acute lymphoblastic leukemia. The sequencing here drew on PBMCs from the stem cell graft donor, taken from the stem cell graft. CDR3 reads: CSASGTSDYEQYF. The DNA sequence is TGCAGTGCTTCCGGGACTAGCGACTACGAGCAGTACTTC.